The present T cell receptor beta chain was sequenced within a study of early T cells in non-severe SARS-CoV-2 infection. As for the study in general: Sequencing of unsorted whole blood was done on bulk RNA, leaving chains unpaired.

Concerning this clonotype: Antigen: not known.

Individual cDNA molecules carried attached unique molecular identifiers. MiXCR was run by TCRdb on the 5' RACE reads, yielding one entry per CDR3 protein. The sample has 35,000 to 45,000 distinct CDR3 sequences, about 5.9% seen once. Overall study results and limits: The VDJdb matching leaned toward anti-spike CD8 responses and overlooked private and CD4 specificities.

V lost 3 bases and J lost 2, with 11 bases in between. There are 15 residues in the CDR3. Per germline, CDR1 SGDLS and CDR2 YYNGEE. The V and J genes are TRBV9 and TRBJ2-2, with D hard to call. This clonotype was obtained from an adult who was a healthcare worker with PCR-confirmed SARS-CoV-2 infection or an uninfected control (not recorded which). The material was whole blood, obtained at baseline. CDR3 coding DNA: TGTGCCAGCAGCGCGAGCGCACAAAACACCGGGGAGCTGTTTTTT. Encoded protein: CASSASAQNTGELFF.